The source of this TCR beta chain is a study of early T cells in non-severe SARS-CoV-2 infection. This clonotype was counted only a few times. Its antigen is as yet unknown. TCRdb re-analysed the 5' RACE reads in MiXCR, keeping a single row per CDR3 protein. The repertoire holds approximately 76,000 distinct CDR3 sequences, with roughly an eighth as singletons. Germline V lookup: CDR1 DFQATT, CDR2 SNEGSKA (reference sequence). The CDR3 consists of 15 residues. V was cut by 3 bases and J by 3 bases, with 17 bases left in between. Study-level findings and limits: The VDJdb matching leaned toward anti-spike CD8 responses and overlooked private and CD4 specificities.

V usage is TRBV20-1 and J usage is TRBJ1-1, with a possible D match to TRBD1 (6 bases). Input material: whole blood. The receptor was isolated from an adult who was a healthcare worker with PCR-confirmed SARS-CoV-2 infection or an uninfected control (not recorded which). In DNA form, the CDR3 reads TGCAGTGCTAGGTCTCTACAGGGTCGGGACACTGAAGCTTTCTTT. Translation: CSARSLQGRDTEAFF.